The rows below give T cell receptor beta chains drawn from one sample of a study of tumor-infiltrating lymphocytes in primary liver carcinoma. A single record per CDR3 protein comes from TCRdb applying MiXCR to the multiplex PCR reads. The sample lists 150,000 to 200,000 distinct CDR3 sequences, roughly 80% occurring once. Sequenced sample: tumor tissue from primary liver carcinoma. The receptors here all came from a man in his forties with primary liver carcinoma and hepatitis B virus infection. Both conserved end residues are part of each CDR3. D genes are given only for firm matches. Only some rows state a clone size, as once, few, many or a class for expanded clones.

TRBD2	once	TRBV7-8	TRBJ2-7	CASSQARDYYERYF	TGTGCCAGCAGCCAAGCACGGGACTACTACGAGCGGTACTTC
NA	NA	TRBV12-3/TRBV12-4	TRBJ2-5	CSSCPAGVEETQNF	TGTAGCAGCTGTCCCGCCGGGGTTGAAGAGACCCAGAACTTC
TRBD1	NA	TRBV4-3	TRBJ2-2	CASSQYHWTGGYTEELLF	TGCGCCAGCAGCCAATATCATTGGACAGGGGGGTACACCGAGGAGTTGCTTTTT
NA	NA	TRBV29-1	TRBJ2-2	CNDEGLDSVGTGEQFF	TGCAACGATGAAGGGTTGGACAGCGTGGGCACCGGGGAGCAGTTTTTT
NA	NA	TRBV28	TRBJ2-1	CTSSLDTFNEQFF	TGTACCAGCAGTTTGGACACCTTCAATGAGCAGTTCTTC
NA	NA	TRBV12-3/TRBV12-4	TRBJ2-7	CVSGNTGISEQYF	TGTGTCAGCGGTAATACAGGGATTAGCGAGCAGTACTTC
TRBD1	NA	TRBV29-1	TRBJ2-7	CRAMTSRTGTPYEHYF	TGCAGGGCAATGACATCCAGGACAGGCACTCCCTACGAGCACTACTTC
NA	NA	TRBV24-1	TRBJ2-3	CATSGRGTTNTDTQYF	TGTGCCACCAGTGGGAGGGGAACGACTAACACAGATACGCAGTACTTT
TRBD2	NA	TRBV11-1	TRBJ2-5	CANTLTGLAGETQYF	TGTGCTAACACCCTCACGGGTCTAGCGGGAGAGACCCAGTACTTC
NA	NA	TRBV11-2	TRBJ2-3	CASSRRSTGNTYTQYF	TGTGCCAGCAGCAGAAGAAGTACAGGAAATACATATACGCAGTATTTT
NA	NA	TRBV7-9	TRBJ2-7	CACSLGDGYEQYF	TGTGCCTGCAGCTTAGGAGACGGGTACGAGCAGTACTTC
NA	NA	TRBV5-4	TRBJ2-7	CASSLAGFPYEHYF	TGTGCCAGCAGCTTGGCCGGTTTCCCCTACGAGCATTACTTC
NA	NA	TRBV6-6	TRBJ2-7	CASNYSSAAPYDQYF	TGTGCCAGCAATTACTCGTCGGCGGCTCCCTACGATCAGTACTTC
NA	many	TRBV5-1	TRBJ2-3	CASSSQSDTDTQYF	TGCGCCAGCAGCTCTCAATCTGACACAGATACGCAGTATTTT
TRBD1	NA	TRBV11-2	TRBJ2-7	CGSSLAPDRAKYKQYF	TGTGGCAGCAGCTTAGCCCCAGACAGGGCTAAATACAAGCAGTACTTC
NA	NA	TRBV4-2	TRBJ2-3	CASNQDLKPDTQYF	TGTGCCAGCAACCAAGATTTAAAGCCGGATACGCAGTATTTT
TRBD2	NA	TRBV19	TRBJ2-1	CASSHRGLADNEQFF	TGTGCCAGTAGTCATAGGGGACTAGCGGATAATGAGCAGTTCTTC
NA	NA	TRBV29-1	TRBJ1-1	CSVEGLGNNEAFF	TGTAGCGTTGAAGGGCTGGGGAACAATGAAGCTTTCTTT
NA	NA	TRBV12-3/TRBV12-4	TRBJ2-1	CASSFCTAYNEQFF	TGTGCCAGCAGTTTCTGTACAGCCTACAATGAGCAATTCTTC
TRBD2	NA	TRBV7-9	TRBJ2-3	CASNQSLAGGRIRIDTQYF	TGTGCCAGTAACCAAAGCCTAGCGGGAGGACGAATCCGCATAGATACGCAGTATTTT
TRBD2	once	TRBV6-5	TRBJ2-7	CASSYLSGSYEQYF	TGTGCCAGCAGTTACCTAAGCGGGAGCTACGAGCAGTACTTC
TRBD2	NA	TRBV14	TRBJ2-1	CASSTVAGWVNDEQFF	TGCGCCAGCAGTACCGTAGCGGGATGGGTAAACGATGAGCAGTTCTTC
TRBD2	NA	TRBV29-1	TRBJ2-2	CRVGTSEANTGERFF	TGCAGAGTTGGGACTAGCGAGGCGAACACCGGCGAGCGGTTTTTT
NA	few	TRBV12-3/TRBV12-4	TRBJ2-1	CASNLGTEQFF	TGTGCCAGCAATTTAGGTACTGAGCAGTTCTTC
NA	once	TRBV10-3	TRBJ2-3	CAISRGRTDTQYF	TGCGCCATCAGTCGGGGGCGCACAGATACGCAGTATTTT
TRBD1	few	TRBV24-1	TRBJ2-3	CATSDPGTGGLADTQYF	TGTGCCACCAGTGACCCCGGGACAGGCGGGTTAGCAGATACGCAGTATTTT
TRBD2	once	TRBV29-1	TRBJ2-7	CTVQSRGGREQYF	TGCACGGTTCAATCAAGGGGAGGGCGCGAGCAGTACTTC
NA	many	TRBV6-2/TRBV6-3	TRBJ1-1	CASSKGVVAEAFF	TGTGCCAGCAGTAAGGGGGTAGTGGCTGAAGCTTTCTTT